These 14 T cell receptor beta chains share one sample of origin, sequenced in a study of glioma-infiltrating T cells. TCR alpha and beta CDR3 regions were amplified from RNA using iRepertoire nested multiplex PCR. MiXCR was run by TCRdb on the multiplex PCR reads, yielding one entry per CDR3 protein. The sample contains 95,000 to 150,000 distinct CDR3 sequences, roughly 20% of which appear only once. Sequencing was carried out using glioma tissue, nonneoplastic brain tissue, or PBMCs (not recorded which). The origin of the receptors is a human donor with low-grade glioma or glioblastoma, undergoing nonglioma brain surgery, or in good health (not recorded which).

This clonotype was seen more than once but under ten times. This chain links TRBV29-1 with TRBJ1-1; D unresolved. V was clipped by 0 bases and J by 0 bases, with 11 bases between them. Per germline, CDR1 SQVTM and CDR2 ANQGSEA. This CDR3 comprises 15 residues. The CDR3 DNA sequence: TGCAGCGTTGAAGAAGTGTGGGAATTGAACACTGAAGCTTTCTTT. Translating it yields CSVEEVWELNTEAFF. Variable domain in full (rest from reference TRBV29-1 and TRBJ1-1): SAVISQKPSRDICQRGTSLTIQCQVDSQVTMMFWYRQQPGQSLTLIATANQGSEATYESGFVIDKFPISRPNLTFSTLTVSNMSPEDSSIYLCSVEEVWELNTEAFFGQGTRLTVV.

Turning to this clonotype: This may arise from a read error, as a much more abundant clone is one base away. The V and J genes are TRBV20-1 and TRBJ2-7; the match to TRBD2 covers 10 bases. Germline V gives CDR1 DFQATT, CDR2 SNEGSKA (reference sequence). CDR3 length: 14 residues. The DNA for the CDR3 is TGCAGTGCTTCGCCTAGCGGGAGAACGTACGAGCAGCACTTC. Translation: CSASPSGRTYEQHF.

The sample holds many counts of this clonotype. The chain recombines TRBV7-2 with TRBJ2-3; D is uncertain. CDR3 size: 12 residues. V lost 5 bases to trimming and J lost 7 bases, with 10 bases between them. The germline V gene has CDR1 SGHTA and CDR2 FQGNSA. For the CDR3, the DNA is TGTGCCAGCAGCCTCGACGCGAATACGCAGTATTTT. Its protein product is CASSLDANTQYF.

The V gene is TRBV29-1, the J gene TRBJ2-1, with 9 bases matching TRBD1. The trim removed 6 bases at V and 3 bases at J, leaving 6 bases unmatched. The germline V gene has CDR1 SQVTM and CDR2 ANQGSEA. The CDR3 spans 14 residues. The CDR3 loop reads CSVGGTGNYNEQFF. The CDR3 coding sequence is TGCAGCGTGGGGGGGACAGGGAACTACAATGAGCAGTTCTTC.

The CDR3 bases are TGTGCCAGCAGCCAATCAAGGGGACAGCATGGATCCGAGCAGTACTTC. Protein: CASSQSRGQHGSEQYF. V gene TRBV4-2 combines with J gene TRBJ2-7; TRBD1 matches at 7 bases. The CDR3 has 16 amino acids. Germline CDR1 and CDR2: LGHNA and YNFKEQ. The junction had 13 bases not matched to a gene; V was cut back by 2 bases and J by 6 bases.

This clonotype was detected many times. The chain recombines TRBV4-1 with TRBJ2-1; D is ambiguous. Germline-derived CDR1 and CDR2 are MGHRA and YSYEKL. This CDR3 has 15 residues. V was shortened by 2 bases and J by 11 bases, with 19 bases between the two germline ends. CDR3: CASSQFFGPTQKQFF. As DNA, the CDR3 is TGCGCCAGCAGCCAATTTTTTGGTCCGACACAAAAGCAGTTCTTC.

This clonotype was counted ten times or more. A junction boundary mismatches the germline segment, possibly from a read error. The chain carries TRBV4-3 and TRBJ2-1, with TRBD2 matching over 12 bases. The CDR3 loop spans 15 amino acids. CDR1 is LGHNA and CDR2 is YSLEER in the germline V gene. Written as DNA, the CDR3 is TGCGCCAGCAGCCAAGACGTCCTAGCGGGAGGGCGGTTGGTCTTC. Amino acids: CASSQDVLAGGRLVF.

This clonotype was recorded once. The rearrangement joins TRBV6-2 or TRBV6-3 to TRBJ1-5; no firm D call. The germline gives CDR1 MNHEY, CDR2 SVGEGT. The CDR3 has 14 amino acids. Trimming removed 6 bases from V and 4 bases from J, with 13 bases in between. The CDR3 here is CASSPARRNQPQHF. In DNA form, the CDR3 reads TGTGCCAGCAGCCCGGCAAGGCGGAATCAGCCCCAGCATTTT.

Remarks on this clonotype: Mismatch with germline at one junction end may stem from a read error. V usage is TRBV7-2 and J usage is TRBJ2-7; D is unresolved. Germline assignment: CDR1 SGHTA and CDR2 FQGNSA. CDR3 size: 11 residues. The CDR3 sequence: CASRFTYEQYF. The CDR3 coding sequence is TGTGCCAGCCGCTTCACCTACGAGCAGTACTTC.

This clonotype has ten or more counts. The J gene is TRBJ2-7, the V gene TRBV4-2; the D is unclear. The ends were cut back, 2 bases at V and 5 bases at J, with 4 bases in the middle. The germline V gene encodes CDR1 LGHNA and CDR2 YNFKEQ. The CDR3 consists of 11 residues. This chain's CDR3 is CASSQRNEQYF. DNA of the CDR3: TGTGCCAGCAGCCAACGGAACGAGCAGTACTTC.

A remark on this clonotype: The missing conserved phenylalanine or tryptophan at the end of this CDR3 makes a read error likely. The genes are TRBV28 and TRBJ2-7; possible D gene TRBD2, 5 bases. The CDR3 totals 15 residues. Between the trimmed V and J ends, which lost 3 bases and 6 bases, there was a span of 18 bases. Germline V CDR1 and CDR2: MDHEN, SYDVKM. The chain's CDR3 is CASSFFGLRVTEQYL. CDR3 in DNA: TGTGCCAGCAGTTTCTTCGGCTTGAGGGTGACCGAGCAGTACCTC.

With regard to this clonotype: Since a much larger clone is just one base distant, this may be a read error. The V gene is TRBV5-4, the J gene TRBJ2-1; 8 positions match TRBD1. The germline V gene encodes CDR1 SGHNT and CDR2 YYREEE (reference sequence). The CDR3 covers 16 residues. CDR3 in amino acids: CASSLRGQDTYNEQSF. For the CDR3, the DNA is TGTGCCAGCAGCTTGCGGGGACAGGACACCTACAATGAGCAGTCCTTC. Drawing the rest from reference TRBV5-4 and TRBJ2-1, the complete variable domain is ETGVTQSPTHLIKTRGQQVTLRCSSQSGHNTVSWYQQALGQGPQFIFQYYREEENGRGNFPPRFSGLQFPNYSSELNVNALELDDSALYLCASSLRGQDTYNEQSFGPGTRLTVL.

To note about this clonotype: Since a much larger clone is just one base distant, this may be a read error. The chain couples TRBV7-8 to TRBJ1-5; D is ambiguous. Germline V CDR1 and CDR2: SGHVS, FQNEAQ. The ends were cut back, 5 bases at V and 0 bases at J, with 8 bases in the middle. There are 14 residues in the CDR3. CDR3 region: CASSATISNQPQHF. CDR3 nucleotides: TGTGCCAGCAGCGCAACAATTAGCAATCAGCCCCAGCATTTT.

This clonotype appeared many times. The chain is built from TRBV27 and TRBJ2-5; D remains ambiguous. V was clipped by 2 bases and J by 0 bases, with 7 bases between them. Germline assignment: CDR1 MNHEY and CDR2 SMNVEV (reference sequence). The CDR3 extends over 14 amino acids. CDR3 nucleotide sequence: TGTGCCAGCAGTTTAGGGTGGTACCAAGAGACCCAGTACTTC. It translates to CASSLGWYQETQYF.